The TCR beta chain under discussion was sequenced for a study of blood T cell repertoires in COVID-19. Original processing notes: Amplification of reference gene primers was used by the study to estimate nucleated cell counts. Produced via immunoSEQ multiplex PCR; TCRdb's table is partial and in-frame only. V and J calls and clone size come straight from that table; D and trimming were deduced from the DNA. Of over 60,000 clones listed, roughly 81% were seen once; the top ten hold 9% to 9.5%. The CDR3 has 17 amino acids. From germline, CDR1 is SEHNR and CDR2 FQNEAQ (reference sequence). J lost 2 bases, V lost 7 bases, and 11 bases had no gene match.

The V gene is TRBV7-9, the J gene TRBJ2-6; 7 bases fit TRBD1. The sample taken for sequencing was peripheral blood. The origin of this receptor is a human donor in a cohort sampled during active COVID-19. The CDR3 is CASKSTGTAPGANVLTF. CDR3 sequence (DNA): TGTGCCAGCAAGTCAACCGGGACAGCTCCTGGGGCCAACGTCCTGACTTTC.